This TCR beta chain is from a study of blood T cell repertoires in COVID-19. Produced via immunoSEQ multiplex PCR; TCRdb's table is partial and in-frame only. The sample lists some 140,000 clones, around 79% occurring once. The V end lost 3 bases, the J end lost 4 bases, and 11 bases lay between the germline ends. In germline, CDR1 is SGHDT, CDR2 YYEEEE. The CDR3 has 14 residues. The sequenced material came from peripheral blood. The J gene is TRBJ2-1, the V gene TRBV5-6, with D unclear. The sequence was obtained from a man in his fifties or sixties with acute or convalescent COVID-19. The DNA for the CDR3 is TGTGCCAGCAGCTCCCTCGCGGATTACAATGAGCAGTTCTTC. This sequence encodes CASSSLADYNEQFF. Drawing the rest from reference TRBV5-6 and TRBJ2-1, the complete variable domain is DAGVTQSPTHLIKTRGQQVTLRCSPKSGHDTVSWYQQALGQGPQFIFQYYEEEERQRGNFPDRFSGHQFPNYSSELNVNALLLGDSALYLCASSSLADYNEQFFGPGTRLTVL.